This T cell receptor (beta chain) was captured in a study of cytomegalovirus exposure and HLA in healthy donors (dated by TCRdb to 2016 to 2017). As for the study more broadly: According to a later analysis, the 120 or so validation repertoires were produced on the same platform as the roughly 600 repertoires of the first cohort. The study aimed to test whether cataloging public T cell receptors could reveal signatures of past pathogen exposure. A separate validation cohort of roughly 130 different subjects was used in addition to the roughly 670-subject first cohort. The study combined high-throughput TCR immunosequencing, statistical association of individual TCRs with disease status, and machine learning to predict cytomegalovirus infection status.

This clone was seen a single time. The specificity of this receptor is unknown. The record has no base qualities; no much larger clone is one base away. Separate from the approximately 700-subject first cohort, the validation cohort of 120 subjects was the group to which the donors belonged. The cysteine opens and the phenylalanine closes a CDR3 of 17 amino acids. Only the CDR3 DNA is retained, 51 bases long and in frame from the first base. On the study overall, not on this receptor specifically: In vitro tests confirmed that a few of the cytomegalovirus-associated TCR beta chains recognize cytomegalovirus antigens. In a later analysis, TCRs clustered in the first cohort were found to also tend to co-occur in the approximately 120 validation repertoires, with approximately 93% of cluster scores above 0. Across donors, most TCR sequences were observed very rarely, whereas some public TCRs were present in many individuals. In both the original and validation cohorts, the classifier was reported to diagnose cytomegalovirus status with high specificity and sensitivity. The validation cohort had no HLA typing available for a later analysis, so co-occurrence within that cohort was assessed over all 120 or so repertoires. It was suggested by the authors that the approach could potentially be generalized to other disease states and immunological phenotypes. The study gave a list of some 150 TCR beta chains associated with cytomegalovirus.

The method behind the library was the immunoSEQ multiplex PCR assay. On the study's bioinformatics: A statistical classification framework was developed to diagnose cytomegalovirus status using the catalog of TCR beta chain sequences. Held by TCRdb, this immuneACCESS table contains in-frame sequences only and omits some clones. Under half of the omission traces to an unresolved V gene where checked; the cause of the rest is unknown. V, J and clone size are those of that table, while D and trimming were read from the DNA. The sample yields about 150,000 clones; 85% to 90% were counted once. About 3.1% of the sample rests with the top ten.

The source is a woman aged 18-29 years in good health and CMV-seropositive. The sample comprised PBMCs. The rearranged chain carries TRBV21-1 and TRBJ2-3; the D segment call TRBD2 is taken from the table without a DNA check. TRBV21-1 is noted as a pseudogene. The CDR3 has the sequence CASSPRVTWKIADTQYF. The nucleotide sequence is given as TGTGCCAGCAGCCCCCGGGTGACTTGGAAGATAGCAGATACGCAGTATTTT.